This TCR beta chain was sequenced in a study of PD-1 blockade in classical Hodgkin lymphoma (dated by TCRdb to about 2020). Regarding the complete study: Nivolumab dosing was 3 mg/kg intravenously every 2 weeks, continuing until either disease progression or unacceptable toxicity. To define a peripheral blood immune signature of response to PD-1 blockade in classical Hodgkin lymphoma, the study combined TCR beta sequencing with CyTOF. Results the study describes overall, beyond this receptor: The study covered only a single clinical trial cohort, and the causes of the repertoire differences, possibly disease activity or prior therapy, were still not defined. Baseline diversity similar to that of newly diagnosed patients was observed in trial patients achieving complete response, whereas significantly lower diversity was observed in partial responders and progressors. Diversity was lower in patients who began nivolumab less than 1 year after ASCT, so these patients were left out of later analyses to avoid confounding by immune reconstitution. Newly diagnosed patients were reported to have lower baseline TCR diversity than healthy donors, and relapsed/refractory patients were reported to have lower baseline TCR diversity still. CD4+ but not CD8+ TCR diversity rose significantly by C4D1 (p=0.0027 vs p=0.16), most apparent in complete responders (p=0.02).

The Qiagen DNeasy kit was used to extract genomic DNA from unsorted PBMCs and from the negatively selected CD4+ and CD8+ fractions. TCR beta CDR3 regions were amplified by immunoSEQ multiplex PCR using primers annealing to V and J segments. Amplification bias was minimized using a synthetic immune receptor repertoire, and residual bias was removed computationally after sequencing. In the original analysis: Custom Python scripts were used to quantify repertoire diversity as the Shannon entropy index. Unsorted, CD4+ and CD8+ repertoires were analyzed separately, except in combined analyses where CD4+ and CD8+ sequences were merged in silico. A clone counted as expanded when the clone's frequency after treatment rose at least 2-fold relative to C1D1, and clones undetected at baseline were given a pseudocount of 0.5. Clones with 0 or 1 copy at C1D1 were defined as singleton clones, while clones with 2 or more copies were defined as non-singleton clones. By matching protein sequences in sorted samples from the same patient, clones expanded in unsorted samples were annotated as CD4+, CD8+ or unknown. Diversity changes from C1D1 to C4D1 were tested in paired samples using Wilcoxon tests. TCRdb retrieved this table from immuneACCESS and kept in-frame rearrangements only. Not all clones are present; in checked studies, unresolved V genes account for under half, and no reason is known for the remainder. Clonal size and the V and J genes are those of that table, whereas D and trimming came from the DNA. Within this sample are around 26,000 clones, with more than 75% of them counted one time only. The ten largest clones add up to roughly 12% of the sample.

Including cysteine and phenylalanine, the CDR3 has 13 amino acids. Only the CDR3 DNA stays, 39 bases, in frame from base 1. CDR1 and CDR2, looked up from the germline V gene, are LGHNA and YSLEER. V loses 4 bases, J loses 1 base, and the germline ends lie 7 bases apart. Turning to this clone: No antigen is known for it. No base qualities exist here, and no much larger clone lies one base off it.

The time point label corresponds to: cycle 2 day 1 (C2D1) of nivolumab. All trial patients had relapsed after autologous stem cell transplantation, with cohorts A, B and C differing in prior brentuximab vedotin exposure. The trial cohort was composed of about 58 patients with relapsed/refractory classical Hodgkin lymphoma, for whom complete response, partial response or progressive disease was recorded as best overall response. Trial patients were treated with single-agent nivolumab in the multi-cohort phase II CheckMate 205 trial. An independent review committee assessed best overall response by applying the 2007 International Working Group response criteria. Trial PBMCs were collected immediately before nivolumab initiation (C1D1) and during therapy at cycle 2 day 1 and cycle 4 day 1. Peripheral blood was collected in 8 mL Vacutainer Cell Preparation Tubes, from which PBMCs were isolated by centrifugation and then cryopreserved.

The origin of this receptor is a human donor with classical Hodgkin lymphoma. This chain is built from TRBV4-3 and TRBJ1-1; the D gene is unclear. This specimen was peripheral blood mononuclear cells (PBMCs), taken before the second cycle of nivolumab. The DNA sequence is TGCGCCAGCAGCCCGGCGGAGAACACTGAAGCTTTCTTT. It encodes CASSPAENTEAFF.